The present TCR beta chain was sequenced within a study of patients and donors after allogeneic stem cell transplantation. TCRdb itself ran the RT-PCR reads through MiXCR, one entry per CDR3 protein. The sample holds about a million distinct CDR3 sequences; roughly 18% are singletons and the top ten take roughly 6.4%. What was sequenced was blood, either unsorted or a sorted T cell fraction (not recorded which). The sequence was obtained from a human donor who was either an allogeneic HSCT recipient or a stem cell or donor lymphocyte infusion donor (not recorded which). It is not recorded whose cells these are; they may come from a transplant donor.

Here the CDR3 reads CASSLEGGKNQETQYF. The CDR3 nucleotides are TGTGCCAGCAGCTTAGAGGGGGGGAAGAACCAAGAGACCCAGTACTTC. This sequence joins TRBV11-2 and TRBJ2-5, with 7 bases matching TRBD2. The CDR3 is made up of 16 amino acids. V was pared by 0 bases and J by 0 bases, with 4 bases of the junction left unmatched. In germline, CDR1 is SGHAT, CDR2 FQNNGV.